These 17 T cell receptor beta chains share one sample of origin, sequenced in a study of T-cell reconstitution after alpha-beta-depleted transplantation in children (dated by TCRdb to the mid-2010s). To prepare the library, PCR was applied. Sequencing was performed on an Illumina HiSeq 2500. To normalize quantification of the TCRbeta repertoire, the TCR libraries were built with molecular barcoding that relied on unique molecular identifiers. The raw public data were reprocessed by TCRdb itself: fastp quality trimming at Q25, MiXCR clonotype calling, in-frame beta chains only. Every distinct CDR3 protein forms one entry, paired with its most common genes and DNA. Across this sample there are 90,000 to 100,000 distinct CDR3 sequences, with roughly a quarter seen only once. Clones ranked in the top ten supply 20% to 25% of the sample. The treatment or condition label of this sample denotes: allogeneic hematopoietic cell transplantation with graft depleted of TCRalphabeta T cells and CD19 B cells.

The sequencing used PBMCs, collected before TCRalphabeta/CD19-depleted stem cell transplant. The receptors originated from a boy aged 2 to 10 with acute lymphoblastic leukemia, due to receive a stem cell transplant.

The gene calls are TRBV7-2 and TRBJ2-5, with no clear D. This CDR3 is built from 16 residues. Germline values: CDR1 SGHTA, CDR2 FQGNSA. The V end lost 1 base, the J end lost 10 bases, and 22 bases lay between the germline ends. The CDR3 coding sequence is TGTGCCAGCAGCTTAGGTCAACCCGGGCCAGTTCAGAGCCAGTACTTC. Its protein product is CASSLGQPGPVQSQYF.

There are a few counts of this clonotype. The genes are TRBV20-1 and TRBJ2-4; D is perhaps TRBD1 (5 bases). V lost 0 bases and J 1 base, leaving 10 bases between the germline ends. The CDR3 has 15 amino acids. Germline CDR1 reads DFQATT; CDR2 reads SNEGSKA (reference sequence). Here the CDR3 reads CSARDGARAKNIQYF. The CDR3 DNA reads as TGCAGTGCTAGAGATGGGGCGAGGGCCAAAAACATTCAGTACTTC.

This clonotype was recorded many times. The chain uses TRBV5-5 and TRBJ2-1, with 10 bases fitting TRBD2. Germline V lookup: CDR1 SGHKS, CDR2 YYEKEE (reference sequence). V dropped 5 bases and J dropped 2; count of bases not matched to a gene: 10. The length of the CDR3 is 17 residues. CDR3 residues: CASRVRPGLAPYNEQFF. Here the CDR3 DNA reads TGTGCCAGCAGAGTCCGACCGGGACTAGCGCCCTACAATGAGCAGTTCTTC.

This clonotype was observed a single time. V is TRBV28 and J is TRBJ2-1, with a tentative D call TRBD1 (5 bases). Germline V gives CDR1 MDHEN, CDR2 SYDVKM. The CDR3 sequence is 15 residues long. V lost 3 bases and J lost 9, with 18 bases in between. CDR3 protein: CASSFLGTGRSEQFF. The CDR3 nucleotides read TGTGCCAGCAGTTTTCTCGGCACAGGCCGTAGTGAGCAGTTCTTC.

This clonotype has a handful of counts. V is TRBV28 and J is TRBJ2-5, with a possible D match to TRBD1 (5 bases). CDR1 and CDR2 from the germline V gene are MDHEN and SYDVKM. This CDR3 has 13 residues. Between the trimmed V and J ends, which lost 8 bases and 2 bases, there was a span of 12 bases. CDR3 sequence reads: CASCRAPQETQYF. The CDR3 bases are TGTGCCAGCTGCAGGGCCCCACAAGAGACCCAGTACTTC. Looking up the rest from reference TRBV28 and TRBJ2-5 gives the full variable domain: DVKVTQSSRYLVKRTGEKVFLECVQDMDHENMFWYRQDPGLGLRLIYFSYDVKMKEKGDIPEGYSVSREKKERFSLILESASTNQTSMYLCASCRAPQETQYFGPGTRLLVL.

This clonotype was seen many times. The chain couples TRBV12-3 or TRBV12-4 to TRBJ2-7; weak D call: TRBD1 (6 bases). This CDR3 comprises 13 residues. Trimming removed 1 base from V and 6 bases from J, with 10 bases in between. For the CDR3, the DNA is TGTGCCAGCAGTTTAGTGGGACATCTCGAGCAGTACTTC. Its translation: CASSLVGHLEQYF.

The chain has TRBV20-1 and TRBJ2-1; D is perhaps TRBD2 (5 bases). Germline assignment: CDR1 DFQATT and CDR2 SNEGSKA (reference sequence). V lost 2 bases and J lost 9, with 5 bases in between. The CDR3 contains 10 residues. The CDR3 nucleotides read TGCAGTGCTAGACGGGGTGAGCAGTTCTTC. Its translation: CSARRGEQFF.

V usage is TRBV20-1 and J usage is TRBJ1-4; 8 nucleotides align to TRBD1. Germline lookup yields CDR1 DFQATT and CDR2 SNEGSKA (reference sequence). The V segment lost 0 bases and the J segment 8 bases; nucleotides outside the gene matches: 5. The CDR3 covers 14 residues. CDR3 bases: TGCAGTGCTAGAGACAGGGGGCTAGGAGAAAAACTGTTTTTT. Translation gives CSARDRGLGEKLFF.

This clonotype was counted many times. This chain connects TRBV24-1 to TRBJ2-5, with 8 bases that match TRBD1. Germline loops: CDR1 KGHDR, CDR2 SFDVKD. The CDR3 runs 14 residues. Trimming cost V 4 bases and J 5 bases; bases outside gene matches: 5. CDR3 sequence: CATSDPTGAETQYF. CDR3 bases: TGTGCCACCAGTGACCCGACAGGGGCGGAGACCCAGTACTTC.

This clonotype occurred a few times. The chain uses TRBV5-1 and TRBJ2-7, with 8 bases lining up with TRBD1. The CDR3 runs 13 residues. Germline CDR1 and CDR2: SGHRS and YFSETQ. V trimming: 5 bases; J trimming: 2 bases; junction bases outside the gene matches: 3. As DNA, the CDR3 is TGCGCCAGCAGGAGGACAGGGACCTACGAGCAGTACTTC. It specifies CASRRTGTYEQYF.

This clonotype is categorized as medium-sized (0.01 to 0.1%). J is TRBJ2-1 and V is TRBV15; perhaps TRBD2 as D (6 bases). Per the germline V gene, CDR1 is LNHNV and CDR2 is YYDKDF (reference sequence). This CDR3 is 15 amino acids long. Trimming took 5 bases from V and 2 from J, leaving 13 bases between them. CDR3 loop: CATSVRRGAYNEQFF. CDR3 coding DNA: TGTGCCACCAGCGTACGGAGGGGCGCCTACAATGAGCAGTTCTTC.

This chain uses TRBV7-2 with TRBJ2-7; no clear D. The CDR3 is 14 amino acids. CDR1 SGHTA and CDR2 FQGNSA come from the germline V gene. With 4 bases removed from V and 0 bases from J, the gap between germline ends came to 10 bases. This chain's CDR3 is CASSYRLTSYEQYF. CDR3 sequence (DNA): TGTGCCAGCAGCTATCGACTCACCTCCTACGAGCAGTACTTC.

The J gene is TRBJ2-7, the V gene TRBV28; 8 nucleotides match TRBD1. The CDR3 runs to 13 residues. The V segment lost 6 bases and the J segment 7 bases; nucleotides outside the gene matches: 8. The V gene's germline CDR1 is MDHEN and CDR2 SYDVKM. CDR3 coding DNA: TGTGCCAGCAGGAAGACAGGGGTCAGAGAGCAGTACTTC. Residues: CASRKTGVREQYF. Complete variable domain (other parts from reference TRBV28 and TRBJ2-7): DVKVTQSSRYLVKRTGEKVFLECVQDMDHENMFWYRQDPGLGLRLIYFSYDVKMKEKGDIPEGYSVSREKKERFSLILESASTNQTSMYLCASRKTGVREQYFGPGTRLTVT.

Ten or more counts support this clonotype. The chain joins TRBV5-1 to TRBJ2-1, with D possibly TRBD1 on 5 matching bases. From germline, CDR1 is SGHRS and CDR2 YFSETQ. The CDR3 runs to 14 residues. V gave up 4 bases and J gave up 0 bases, with 8 bases separating them. The CDR3 is CASSGAVSYNEQFF. CDR3 nucleotides: TGCGCCAGCAGCGGGGCGGTCTCCTACAATGAGCAGTTCTTC. Full variable domain (rest looked up from reference TRBV5-1 and TRBJ2-1): KAGVTQTPRYLIKTRGQQVTLSCSPISGHRSVSWYQQTPGQGLQFLFEYFSETQRNKGNFPGRFSGRQFSNSRSEMNVSTLELGDSALYLCASSGAVSYNEQFFGPGTRLTVL.

This chain joins TRBV5-1 and TRBJ2-1; 10 positions match TRBD2. J lost 10 bases, V lost 4 bases, and 14 bases had no gene match. This CDR3 spans 16 amino acids. Germline-derived CDR1 and CDR2 are SGHRS and YFSETQ. This CDR3 is CASSLWTSGGVAEQFF. The CDR3 DNA reads as TGCGCCAGCAGCCTATGGACTAGCGGAGGCGTCGCGGAGCAGTTCTTC.

The genes are TRBV20-1 and TRBJ2-3; D might be TRBD1 (6 bases). The V gene lost 5 bases and the J gene lost 1 base, with 16 bases spanning the gap. This CDR3 region has 15 residues. CDR1 and CDR2 (germline): DFQATT, SNEGSKA (reference sequence). In nucleotides, the CDR3 is TGCAGTGCTCCGAGACAGGATCCTCGCACAGATACGCAGTATTTT. Residues: CSAPRQDPRTDTQYF.

Only a few counts were recorded for this clonotype. The gene calls are TRBV28 and TRBJ2-7; the D gene is possibly TRBD1 (5 bases). Trimming removed 5 bases at V and 0 bases at J, with 14 bases between. The CDR3 is 15 amino acids. Per the germline V gene, CDR1 is MDHEN and CDR2 is SYDVKM. The CDR3 here is CASSLAWGGSYEQYF. As DNA, the CDR3 is TGTGCCAGCAGTCTGGCGTGGGGCGGCTCCTACGAGCAGTACTTC.